In this sample, the clone carrying this TCR beta chain turned up many times. The CDR3 spans 12 residues. The germline V gene encodes CDR1 MNHEY and CDR2 SVGAGI. Deletions cut 7 bases from V and 3 bases from J, with 10 bases between. All of the donors were Caucasians in good health. TCRdb ran MiXCR on the 5' RACE reads and lists one entry per CDR3 protein. The repertoire consists of hundreds of thousands of distinct CDR3 sequences, with less than 7% occurring once and the leading ten covering around 1.7%. The entry originates in a study of identical twins. This TCR derives from a man between 18 and 35 years old in good health. This chain connects TRBV6-5 to TRBJ2-7; D gene ambiguous. Source material: naive T cells sorted from blood. CDR3 nucleotides: TGTGCCAGCATGGGAAGATTCTACGAGCAGTACTTC. Protein sequence: CASMGRFYEQYF.